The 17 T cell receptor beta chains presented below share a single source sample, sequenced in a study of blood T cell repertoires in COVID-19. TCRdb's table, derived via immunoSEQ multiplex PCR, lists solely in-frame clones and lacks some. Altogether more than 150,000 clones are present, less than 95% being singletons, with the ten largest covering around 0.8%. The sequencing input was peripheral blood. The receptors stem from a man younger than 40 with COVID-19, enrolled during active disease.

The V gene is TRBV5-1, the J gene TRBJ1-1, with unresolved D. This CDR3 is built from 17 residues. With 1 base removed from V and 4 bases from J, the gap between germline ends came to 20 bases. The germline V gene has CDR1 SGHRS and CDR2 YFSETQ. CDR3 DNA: TGCGCCAGCAGCTTGACCGATTTGAGGGTGACGGTCACTGAAGCTTTCTTT. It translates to CASSLTDLRVTVTEAFF.

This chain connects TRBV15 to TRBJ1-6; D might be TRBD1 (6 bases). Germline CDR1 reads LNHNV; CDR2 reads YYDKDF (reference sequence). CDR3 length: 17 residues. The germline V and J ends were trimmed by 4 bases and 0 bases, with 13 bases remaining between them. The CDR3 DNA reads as TGTGCCACCAGCACCAAGGGGGGGAGCTCCTATAATTCACCCCTCCACTTT. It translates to CATSTKGGSSYNSPLHF.

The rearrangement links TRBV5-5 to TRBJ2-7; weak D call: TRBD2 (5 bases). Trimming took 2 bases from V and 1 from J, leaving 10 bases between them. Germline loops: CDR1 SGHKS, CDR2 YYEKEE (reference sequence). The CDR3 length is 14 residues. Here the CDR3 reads CASSLNGVSYEQYF. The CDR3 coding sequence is TGTGCCAGCAGCTTAAACGGGGTTTCCTACGAGCAGTACTTC.

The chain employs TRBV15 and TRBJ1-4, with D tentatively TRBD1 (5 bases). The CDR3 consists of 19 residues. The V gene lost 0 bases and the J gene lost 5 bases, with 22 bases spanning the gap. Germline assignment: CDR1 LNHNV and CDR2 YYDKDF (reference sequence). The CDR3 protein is CATSRDWWDLARQNEKLFF. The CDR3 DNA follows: TGTGCCACCAGCAGAGATTGGTGGGACTTAGCCAGACAAAATGAAAAACTGTTTTTT.

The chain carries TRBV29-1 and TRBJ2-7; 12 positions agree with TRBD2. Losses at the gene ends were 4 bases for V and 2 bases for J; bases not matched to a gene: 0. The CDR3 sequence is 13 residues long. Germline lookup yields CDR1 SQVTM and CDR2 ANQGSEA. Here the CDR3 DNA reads TGCAGCGTTGCTAGCGGGGGGGCCTACGAGCAGTACTTC. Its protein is CSVASGGAYEQYF.

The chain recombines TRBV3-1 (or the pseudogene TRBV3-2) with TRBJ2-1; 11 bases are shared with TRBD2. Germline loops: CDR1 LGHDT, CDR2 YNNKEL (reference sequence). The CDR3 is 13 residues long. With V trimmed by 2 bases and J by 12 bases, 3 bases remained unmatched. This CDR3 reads CASSQLAGGLQFF. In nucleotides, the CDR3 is TGTGCCAGCAGCCAACTAGCGGGGGGTTTGCAGTTCTTC.

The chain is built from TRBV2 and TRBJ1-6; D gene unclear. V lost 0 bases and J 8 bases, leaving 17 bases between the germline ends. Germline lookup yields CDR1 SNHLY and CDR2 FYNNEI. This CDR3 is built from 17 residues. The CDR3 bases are TGTGCCAGCAGTGAAGCGACGCGATTGGGTGGGCATTCACCCCTCCACTTT. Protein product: CASSEATRLGGHSPLHF.

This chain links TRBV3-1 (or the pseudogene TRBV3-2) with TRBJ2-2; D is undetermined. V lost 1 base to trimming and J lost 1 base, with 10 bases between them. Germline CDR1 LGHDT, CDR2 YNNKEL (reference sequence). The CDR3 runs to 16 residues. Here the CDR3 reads CASSQGGVGNTGELFF. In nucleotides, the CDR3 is TGTGCCAGCAGCCAAGGAGGCGTAGGGAACACCGGGGAGCTGTTTTTT.

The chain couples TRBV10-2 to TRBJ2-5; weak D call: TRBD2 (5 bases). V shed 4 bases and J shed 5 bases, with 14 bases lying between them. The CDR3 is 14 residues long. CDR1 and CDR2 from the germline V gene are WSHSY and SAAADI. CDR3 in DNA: TGCGCCAGCAGTGTGCTAGCAGGTTGGGAGACCCAGTACTTC. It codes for CASSVLAGWETQYF.

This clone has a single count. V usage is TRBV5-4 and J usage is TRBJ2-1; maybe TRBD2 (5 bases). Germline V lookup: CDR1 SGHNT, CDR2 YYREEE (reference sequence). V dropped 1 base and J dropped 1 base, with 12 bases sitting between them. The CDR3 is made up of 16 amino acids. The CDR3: CASSLKNAGSYNEQFF. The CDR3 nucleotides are TGTGCCAGCAGCTTGAAGAATGCGGGTTCCTACAATGAGCAGTTCTTC.

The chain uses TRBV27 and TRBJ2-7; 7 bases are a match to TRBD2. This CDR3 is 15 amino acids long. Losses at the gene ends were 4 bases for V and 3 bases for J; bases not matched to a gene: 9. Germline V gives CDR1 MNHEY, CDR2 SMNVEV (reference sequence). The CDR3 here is CASSSYTGGDYEQYF. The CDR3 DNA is TGTGCCAGCAGTTCCTACACGGGAGGAGACTACGAGCAGTACTTC.

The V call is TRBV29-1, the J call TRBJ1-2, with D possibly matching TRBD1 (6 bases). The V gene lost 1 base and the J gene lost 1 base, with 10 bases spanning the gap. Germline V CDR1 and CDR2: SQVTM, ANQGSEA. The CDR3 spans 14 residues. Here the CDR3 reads CSVEAGTFNYGYTF. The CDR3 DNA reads TGCAGCGTTGAAGCCGGGACATTTAACTATGGCTACACCTTC.

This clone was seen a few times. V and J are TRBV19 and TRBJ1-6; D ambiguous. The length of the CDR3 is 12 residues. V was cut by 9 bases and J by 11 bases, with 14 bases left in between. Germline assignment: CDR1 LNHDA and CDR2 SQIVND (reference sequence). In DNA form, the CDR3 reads TGTGCCAGCCGGACGGGGAACACACCCCTCCACTTT. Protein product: CASRTGNTPLHF.

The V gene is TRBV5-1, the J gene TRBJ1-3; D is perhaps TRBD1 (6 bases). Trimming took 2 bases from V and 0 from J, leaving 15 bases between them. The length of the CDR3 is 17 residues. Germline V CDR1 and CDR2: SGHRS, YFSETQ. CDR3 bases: TGCGCCAGCAGCTTAGATCTAGCAGGGGCCTCTGGAAACACCATATATTTT. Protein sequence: CASSLDLAGASGNTIYF.

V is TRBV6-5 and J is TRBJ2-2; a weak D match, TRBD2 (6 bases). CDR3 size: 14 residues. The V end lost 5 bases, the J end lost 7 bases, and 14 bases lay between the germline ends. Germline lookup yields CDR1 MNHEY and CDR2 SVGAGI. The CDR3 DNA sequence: TGTGCCAGCAGTCTAGACGGAGGGATCGGGGAGCTGTTTTTT. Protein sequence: CASSLDGGIGELFF.

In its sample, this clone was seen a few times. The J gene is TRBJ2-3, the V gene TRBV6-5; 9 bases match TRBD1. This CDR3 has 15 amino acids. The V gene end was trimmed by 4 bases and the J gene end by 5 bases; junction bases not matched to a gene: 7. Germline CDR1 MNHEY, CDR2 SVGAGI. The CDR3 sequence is CASSSRDRDKDTQYF. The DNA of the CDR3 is TGTGCCAGCAGTTCCCGGGACAGGGACAAAGATACGCAGTATTTT.

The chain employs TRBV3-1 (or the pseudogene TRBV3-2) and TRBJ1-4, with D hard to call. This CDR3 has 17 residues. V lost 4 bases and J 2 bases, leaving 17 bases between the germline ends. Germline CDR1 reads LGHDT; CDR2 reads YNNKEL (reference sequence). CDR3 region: CASSPGVTLATNEKLFF. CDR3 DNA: TGTGCCAGCAGCCCCGGGGTCACCTTGGCTACTAATGAAAAACTGTTTTTT.